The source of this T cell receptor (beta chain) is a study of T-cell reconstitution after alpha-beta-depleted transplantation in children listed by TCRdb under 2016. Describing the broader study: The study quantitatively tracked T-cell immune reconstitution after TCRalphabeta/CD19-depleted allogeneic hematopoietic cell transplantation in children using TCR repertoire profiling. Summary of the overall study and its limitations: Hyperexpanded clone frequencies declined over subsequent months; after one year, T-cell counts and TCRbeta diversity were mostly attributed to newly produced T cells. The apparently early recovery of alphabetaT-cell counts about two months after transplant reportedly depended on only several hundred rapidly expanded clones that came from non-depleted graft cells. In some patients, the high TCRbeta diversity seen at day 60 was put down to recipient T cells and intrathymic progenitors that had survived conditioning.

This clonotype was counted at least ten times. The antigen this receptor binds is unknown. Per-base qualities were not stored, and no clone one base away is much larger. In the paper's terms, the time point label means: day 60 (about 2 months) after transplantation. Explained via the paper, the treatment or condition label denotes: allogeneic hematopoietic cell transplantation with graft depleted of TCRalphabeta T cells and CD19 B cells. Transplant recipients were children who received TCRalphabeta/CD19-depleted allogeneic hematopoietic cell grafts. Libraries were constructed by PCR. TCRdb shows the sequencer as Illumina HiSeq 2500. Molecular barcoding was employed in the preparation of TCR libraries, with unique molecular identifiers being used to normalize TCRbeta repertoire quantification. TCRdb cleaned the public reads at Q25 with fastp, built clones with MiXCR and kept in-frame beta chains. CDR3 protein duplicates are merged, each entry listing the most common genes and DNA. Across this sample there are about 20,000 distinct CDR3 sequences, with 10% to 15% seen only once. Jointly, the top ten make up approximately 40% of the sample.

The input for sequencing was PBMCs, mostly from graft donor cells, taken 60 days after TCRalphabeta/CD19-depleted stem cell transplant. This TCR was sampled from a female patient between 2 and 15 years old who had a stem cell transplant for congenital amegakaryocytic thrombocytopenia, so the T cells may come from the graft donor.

The DNA sequence is TGTGCCAGCAGCTTGGAGAAACTAGCGGGAGAAGGCACAGATACGCAGTATTTT. Translated, this gives CASSLEKLAGEGTDTQYF. The chain is encoded by TRBV5-5 joined to TRBJ2-3; the central 11 bases match TRBD2. The CDR3, from cysteine to phenylalanine, totals 18 residues. CDR3 DNA only is kept here, 54 bases in frame from base 1. V is pruned by 0 bases and J by 1 base, leaving 7 bases of the junction without a gene match. CDR1 and CDR2, looked up from the germline V gene (reference sequence), are SGHKS and YYEKEE.